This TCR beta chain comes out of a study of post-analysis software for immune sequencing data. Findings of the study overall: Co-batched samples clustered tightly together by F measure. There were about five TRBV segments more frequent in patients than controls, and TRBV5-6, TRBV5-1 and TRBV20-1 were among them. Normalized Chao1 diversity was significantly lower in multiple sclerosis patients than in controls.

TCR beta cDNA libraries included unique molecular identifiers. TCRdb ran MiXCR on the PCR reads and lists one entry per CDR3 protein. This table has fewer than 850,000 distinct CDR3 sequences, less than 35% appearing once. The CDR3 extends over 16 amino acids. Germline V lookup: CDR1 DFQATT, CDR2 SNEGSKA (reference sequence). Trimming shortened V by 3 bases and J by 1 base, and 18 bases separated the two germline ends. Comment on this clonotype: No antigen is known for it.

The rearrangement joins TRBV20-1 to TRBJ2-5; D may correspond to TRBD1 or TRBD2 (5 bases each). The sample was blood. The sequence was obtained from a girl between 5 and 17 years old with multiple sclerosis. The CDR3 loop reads CSASRGTGGTQETQYF. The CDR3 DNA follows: TGCAGTGCTAGTCGGGGAACAGGCGGAACCCAAGAGACCCAGTACTTC.